Listed below are T cell receptor beta chains from one sample, sequenced in a study of CD8+ T cells in alopecia areata. The assay was immunoSEQ multiplex PCR, and TCRdb's table has in-frame clones only and misses some. The data contain more than 200,000 clones, around 66% of them seen just once; the ten biggest clones take up around 1.2%. Material: CD4+ T cells sorted from blood, obtained at approximately week 45, from a patient treated with tofacitinib. Every receptor here comes from a human donor with alopecia areata. Both conserved end residues are part of each CDR3. A D gene is named only where the DNA matches it firmly. Part of the rows lack a size; the others show once, few, many or a class for expanded clones.

V gene	clone size	J gene	D gene	CDR3 DNA	CDR3 protein
TRBV19	-	TRBJ2-1	-	TGTGCCAGTAGCACCCTAAGAGGCAATGAGCAGTTCTTC	CASSTLRGNEQFF
TRBV5-1	few	TRBJ1-1	-	TGCGCCAGCAGCTTGATAGGCCGGGAGGACACTGAAGCTTTCTTT	CASSLIGREDTEAFF
TRBV6-5	-	TRBJ1-2	-	TGTGCCAGCAGTTACAAAGTTGGTCAAGGCTATGGCTACACCTTC	CASSYKVGQGYGYTF
TRBV9	-	TRBJ1-1	-	TGTGCCAGCAGCGGAACTTCCGCTGAAGCTTTCTTT	CASSGTSAEAFF
TRBV13	-	TRBJ1-1	-	TGTGCCAGCAGCTTAGCCCTGACAGAAGCTTTCTTT	CASSLALTEAFF
TRBV6-1	few	TRBJ2-7	-	TGTGCCAGCAGTCTAGCACAGGGTTACGAGCAGTACTTC	CASSLAQGYEQYF
TRBV7-3	-	TRBJ2-1	TRBD1	TGTGCCAGCAGCCCCATGGGGACAGGGGCTTCGGATGAGCAGTTCTTC	CASSPMGTGASDEQFF
TRBV7-2	-	TRBJ2-2	-	TGTGCCAGCAGCTTACTAGGGAGCAGTACCGGGGAGCTGTTTTTT	CASSLLGSSTGELFF
TRBV25-1	-	TRBJ1-6	-	TGTGCCAGCAGTGAACTTGGCGGGGGTAATTCACCCCTCCACTTT	CASSELGGGNSPLHF
TRBV2	once	TRBJ1-1	-	TGTGCCAGCAGTCTTGGCCAAATGAACACTGAAGCTTTCTTT	CASSLGQMNTEAFF
TRBV11-2	few	TRBJ2-2	-	TGTGCCAGCAGCTTAGGTTACGAGCTGTTTTTT	CASSLGYELFF
TRBV29-1	-	TRBJ2-3	TRBD2	TGCAGCGTTGAACCCTTGACTAGCAATACGCAGTATTTT	CSVEPLTSNTQYF
TRBV7-2	-	TRBJ1-2	-	TGTGCCAGCAGCTTAGGGCCGTCGACCTTC	CASSLGPSTF
TRBV5-5	few	TRBJ1-6	-	TGTGCCAGCAGCTTGGGACTCCCGAATTCACCCCTCCACTTT	CASSLGLPNSPLHF
TRBV5-6	-	TRBJ2-1	-	TGTGCCAGCAGCTATCTAGCTGTGGAGACGAATGAGCAGTTCTTC	CASSYLAVETNEQFF
TRBV30	-	TRBJ2-7	-	TGTGCCTGGGGGGACTCCTCCTACGAGCAGTACTTC	CAWGDSSYEQYF
TRBV4-3	few	TRBJ2-2	-	TGCGCCAGCAGCCAAGATTTCCAGGGTGGGCTGTTTTTT	CASSQDFQGGLFF
TRBV7-2	few	TRBJ2-3	-	TGTGCCAGCACAAAAGGGGTGAGCACAGATACGCAGTATTTT	CASTKGVSTDTQYF
TRBV15	-	TRBJ1-1	-	TGTGCCACCAGCCCTACGGGTCAGAAGCTGAACACTGAAGCTTTCTTT	CATSPTGQKLNTEAFF
TRBV11-2	few	TRBJ2-1	TRBD1	TGTGCCAGCAGCTGGGGACAGGGTCCCTACAATGAGCAGTTCTTC	CASSWGQGPYNEQFF
TRBV10-1	many	TRBJ2-4	-	TGCGCCAGCAGTGCGGCCGGGGGAACCAAAAACATTCAGTACTTC	CASSAAGGTKNIQYF
TRBV5-6	few	TRBJ2-1	TRBD1	TGTGCCAGCAGCGAGCCGGGACAGGGACCCTACAATGAGCAGTTCTTC	CASSEPGQGPYNEQFF
TRBV28	-	TRBJ2-3	-	TGTGCCAGCGCGGAACAGATGACTAGCACAGATACGCAGTATTTT	CASAEQMTSTDTQYF
TRBV19	-	TRBJ2-2	TRBD2	TGTGCCAGTAGCTCATCTAGCGGGGGGCCGTGGAGCGGGGAGCTGTTTTTT	CASSSSSGGPWSGELFF
TRBV14	-	TRBJ1-1	-	TGTGCCAGCAGCCAAGTACCCTTCGGACGATCGAACACTGAAGCTTTCTTT	CASSQVPFGRSNTEAFF
TRBV5-1	-	TRBJ2-7	-	TGCGCCAGCAGCTTGAGAACAGGGTCTGGGGAGCAGTACTTC	CASSLRTGSGEQYF
TRBV7-9	-	TRBJ2-1	-	TGTGCCAGCAGCTTAGATCGGATTGGGAGCTCCTACAATGAGCAGTTCTTC	CASSLDRIGSSYNEQFF
TRBV19	-	TRBJ2-2	-	TGTGCCAGTAGTATAGAAGGGCTAGCGAGTAGTACCGGGGAGCTGTTTTTT	CASSIEGLASSTGELFF
TRBV4-1	few	TRBJ2-7	TRBD2	TGCGCCAGCAGCACCGGGACTAGCGTGTACGAGCAGTACTTC	CASSTGTSVYEQYF